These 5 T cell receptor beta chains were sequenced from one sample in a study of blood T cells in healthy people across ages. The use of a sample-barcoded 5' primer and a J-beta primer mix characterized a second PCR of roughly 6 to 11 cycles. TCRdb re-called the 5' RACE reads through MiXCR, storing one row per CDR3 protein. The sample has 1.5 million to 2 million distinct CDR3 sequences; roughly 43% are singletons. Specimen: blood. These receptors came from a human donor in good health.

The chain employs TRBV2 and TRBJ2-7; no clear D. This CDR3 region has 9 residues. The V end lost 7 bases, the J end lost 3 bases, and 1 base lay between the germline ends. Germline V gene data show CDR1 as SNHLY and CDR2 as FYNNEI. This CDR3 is CASNYEQYF. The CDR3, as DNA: TGTGCCAGCAACTACGAGCAGTACTTC.

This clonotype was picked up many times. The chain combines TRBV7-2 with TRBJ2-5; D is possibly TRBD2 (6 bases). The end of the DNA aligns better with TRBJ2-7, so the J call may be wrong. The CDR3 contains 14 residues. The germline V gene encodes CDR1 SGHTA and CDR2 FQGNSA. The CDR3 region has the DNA TGTGCCAGCAGCCGCCTGGGGGGAGGCTACGAGCAGTACTTC. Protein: CASSRLGGGYEQYF.

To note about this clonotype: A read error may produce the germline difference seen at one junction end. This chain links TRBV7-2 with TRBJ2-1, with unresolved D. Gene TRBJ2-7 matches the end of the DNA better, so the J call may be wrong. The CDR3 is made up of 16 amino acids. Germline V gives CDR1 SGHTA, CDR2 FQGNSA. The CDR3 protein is CAGSSQYTSSYNEQYF. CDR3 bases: TGTGCCGGCAGCTCCCAATACACGAGCTCCTACAATGAGCAGTACTTC.

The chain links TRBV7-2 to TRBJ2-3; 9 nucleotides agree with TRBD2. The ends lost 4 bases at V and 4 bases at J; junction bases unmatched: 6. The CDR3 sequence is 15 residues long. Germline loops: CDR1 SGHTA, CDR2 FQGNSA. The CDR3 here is CASSSGLAHADTQYF. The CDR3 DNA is TGTGCCAGCAGCTCGGGACTAGCTCATGCAGATACGCAGTATTTT.

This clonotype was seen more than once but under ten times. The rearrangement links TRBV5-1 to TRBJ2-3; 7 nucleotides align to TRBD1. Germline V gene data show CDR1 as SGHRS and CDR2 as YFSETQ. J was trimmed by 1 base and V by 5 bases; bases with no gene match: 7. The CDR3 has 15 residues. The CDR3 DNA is TGCGCCAGCAGTCCCGGGGACAGCCGCACAGATACGCAGTATTTT. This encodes CASSPGDSRTDTQYF. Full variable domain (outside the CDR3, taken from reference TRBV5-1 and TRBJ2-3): KAGVTQTPRYLIKTRGQQVTLSCSPISGHRSVSWYQQTPGQGLQFLFEYFSETQRNKGNFPGRFSGRQFSNSRSEMNVSTLELGDSALYLCASSPGDSRTDTQYFGPGTRLTVL.